The present T cell receptor (beta chain) was sequenced within a study of CD8+CD57+ T cells in acquired aplastic anemia. In the study overall: Each DNA sample taken from sorted CD4+ and CD8+ cells came to about 3 ug on average.

Sequenced patients had shown CD8+CD57+ cell expansion by flow cytometry. With no exception, the patients had severe acquired aplastic anemia. General study points: The number of CD8+ CDR3 sequences shared by patients and controls was roughly 31. Researchers reported that CD8+ Simpson's diversity was not significantly different in patients versus controls.

Profiles of TCR beta VDJ and CDR3 were generated from a genomic DNA template. TCRdb redid the calling of the reads with MiXCR, one entry per CDR3 protein. Here the sample spans about 120,000 distinct CDR3 sequences, 55% to 60% being singletons. A remark on this clonotype: What it recognizes is unknown.

CDR3 size: 13 residues. Trimming shortened V by 5 bases and J by 1 base, and 9 bases separated the two germline ends. Germline CDR1 SQVTM, CDR2 ANQGSEA. The sequence derives from a human donor with aplastic anemia. Material for sequencing was sorted CD4+, CD8+, or CD8+CD57+ T cells (not recorded which) from PBMCs. V usage is TRBV29-1 and J usage is TRBJ1-5, with D unresolved. This chain's CDR3 is CSVRGGSNQPQHF. CDR3 nucleotides: TGCAGCGTTCGAGGAGGCAGCAATCAGCCCCAGCATTTT.